The next 18 T cell receptor beta chains were all read from a single sample in a study of OX40 agonist ivuxolimab in advanced cancers. Generated by immunoSEQ multiplex PCR, the TCRdb table keeps only in-frame clones and is missing some. The table records around 38,000 clones, around 88% of them present only once. The source material was CD4+ or CD8+ T cells sorted from blood, sampled in a trial of the OX40 agonist ivuxolimab. The receptor set was obtained from an adult with an advanced solid tumor such as melanoma, head and neck, liver or kidney cancer.

The chain couples TRBV15 to TRBJ1-4; D may be TRBD1 (5 bases). CDR1 and CDR2 from the germline V gene are LNHNV and YYDKDF (reference sequence). The V gene lost 1 base and the J gene lost 7 bases, with 19 bases spanning the gap. CDR3 length: 17 residues. CDR3 in DNA: TGTGCCACCAGCAGAGGACCGGGACGGTCTGTAGGTGAAAAACTGTTTTTT. It translates to CATSRGPGRSVGEKLFF.

The chain couples TRBV19 to TRBJ2-5, with 7 positions matching TRBD1. Germline V gene data show CDR1 as LNHDA and CDR2 as SQIVND (reference sequence). J gave up 1 base and V 5 bases, and 7 bases lay outside the gene matches. CDR3 length equals 15 residues. This CDR3 reads CASSPEGQIQETQYF. CDR3 nucleotide sequence: TGTGCCAGTAGTCCCGAGGGACAGATCCAAGAGACCCAGTACTTC. Using reference TRBV19 and TRBJ2-5 for the parts outside the CDR3, the full variable domain is DGGITQSPKYLFRKEGQNVTLSCEQNLNHDAMYWYRQDPGQGLRLIYYSQIVNDFQKGDIAEGYSVSREKKESFPLTVTSAQKNPTAFYLCASSPEGQIQETQYFGPGTRLLVL.

The chain uses TRBV18 and TRBJ2-5; D is unresolved. Trimming took 1 base from V and 4 from J, leaving 19 bases between them. The germline gives CDR1 KGHSH, CDR2 LQKENI. The CDR3 spans 17 residues. DNA of the CDR3: TGTGCCAGCTCACCACTCGTCGGCGGTAGCAGTCGAGAGACCCAGTACTTC. This gives the protein CASSPLVGGSSRETQYF. Together with reference TRBV18 and TRBJ2-5, the CDR3 gives the full variable domain: NAGVMQNPRHLVRRRGQEARLRCSPMKGHSHVYWYRQLPEEGLKFMVYLQKENIIDESGMPKERFSAEFPKEGPSILRIQQVVRGDSAAYFCASSPLVGGSSRETQYFGPGTRLLVL.

The chain has TRBV7-9 and TRBJ2-3, with 14 bases that match TRBD2. The junction had 6 bases not matched to a gene; V was cut back by 5 bases and J by 5 bases. Germline V lookup: CDR1 SEHNR, CDR2 FQNEAQ (reference sequence). The CDR3 is made up of 16 amino acids. The chain's CDR3 is CASSAAGTSGRDTQYF. As DNA, the CDR3 is TGTGCCAGCAGCGCAGCCGGGACTAGCGGGAGAGATACGCAGTATTTT.

DNA for the CDR3: TGTGCCAGCAGTTACACAAATGAGCAGTTCTTC. As protein: CASSYTNEQFF. The gene calls are TRBV6-6 and TRBJ2-1; D remains ambiguous. This CDR3 has 11 amino acids. Trimming pared 2 bases from V and 7 bases from J, leaving 3 bases between. CDR1 and CDR2 (germline): MNHNY, SVGAGI (reference sequence).

The chain recombines TRBV12-5 with TRBJ2-7; 11 bases line up with TRBD2. From germline, CDR1 is LGHNT and CDR2 FRNRAP. Trimming cost V 7 bases and J 4 bases; bases outside gene matches: 9. The CDR3 has 15 residues. CDR3 coding DNA: TGTGCTAGTGTCCCTACTAGCGGGGGTCGTTACGAGCAGTACTTC. Its translation is CASVPTSGGRYEQYF. Full variable domain (missing parts from reference TRBV12-5 and TRBJ2-7): DARVTQTPRHKVTEMGQEVTMRCQPILGHNTVFWYRQTMMQGLELLAYFRNRAPLDDSGMPKDRFSAEMPDATLATLKIQPSEPRDSAVYFCASVPTSGGRYEQYFGPGTRLTVT.

The chain uses TRBV7-8 and TRBJ2-7, with D uncertain. The germline V gene encodes CDR1 SGHVS and CDR2 FQNEAQ. This CDR3 is built from 13 residues. The ends were cut back, 1 base at V and 2 bases at J, with 6 bases in the middle. The CDR3 sequence: CASSLGVPYEQYF. The CDR3 DNA follows: TGTGCCAGCAGCTTAGGGGTGCCCTACGAGCAGTACTTC.

V and J are TRBV4-1 and TRBJ2-7; 9 bases are shared with TRBD1. With 0 bases clipped from V and 3 bases from J, the junction kept 3 bases outside the gene matches. Germline V gives CDR1 MGHRA, CDR2 YSYEKL. The CDR3 covers 15 residues. This CDR3 reads CASSQDTGGLYEQYF. The CDR3 DNA reads as TGCGCCAGCAGCCAAGACACAGGGGGCCTCTACGAGCAGTACTTC.

This clone was recorded a few times. The chain recombines TRBV5-1 with TRBJ2-7; the D gene is possibly TRBD2 (5 bases). The V gene lost 2 bases and the J gene lost 7 bases, with 13 bases spanning the gap. The CDR3 sequence is 13 residues long. The germline V gene has CDR1 SGHRS and CDR2 YFSETQ. The CDR3 region is CASSLGLEREQYF. CDR3 in DNA: TGCGCCAGCAGCTTAGGACTCGAAAGGGAGCAGTACTTC.

This clone was picked up one time. This rearrangement joins TRBV7-8 to TRBJ1-2; 8 bases map to TRBD1. From germline, CDR1 is SGHVS and CDR2 FQNEAQ. The CDR3 covers 14 residues. Trimming cost V 5 bases and J 8 bases; bases outside gene matches: 10. This CDR3 reads CASSIGTGEWGYTF. As DNA, the CDR3 is TGTGCCAGCAGCATCGGGACAGGAGAATGGGGCTACACCTTC.

The chain is built from TRBV2 and TRBJ1-6; D perhaps matches TRBD1 (6 bases). The V and J ends lost 4 bases and 9 bases respectively, with 10 bases between them. In germline, CDR1 is SNHLY, CDR2 FYNNEI. This CDR3 spans 13 amino acids. CDR3 sequence: CASSAPGVSPLHF. DNA for the CDR3: TGTGCCAGCAGTGCCCCAGGGGTTTCACCCCTCCACTTT.

The rearrangement joins TRBV4-3 to TRBJ1-2; TRBD1 is a possible D gene (5 bases). CDR1 is LGHNA, CDR2 YSLEER, per germline. This CDR3 region has 17 residues. Trimming removed 4 bases from V and 3 bases from J, with 21 bases in between. CDR3 in amino acids: CASSRGARDGSYYGYTF. In DNA form, the CDR3 reads TGCGCCAGCAGCCGGGGCGCCAGGGACGGATCGTACTATGGCTACACCTTC.

The chain couples TRBV4-1 to TRBJ1-1; D possibly corresponds to TRBD1 (5 bases). Per germline, CDR1 MGHRA and CDR2 YSYEKL. There are 15 residues in the CDR3. V lost 4 bases to trimming and J lost 3 bases, with 15 bases between them. DNA for the CDR3: TGCGCCAGCAGCCTCCGGGACCTAAGTGACACTGAAGCTTTCTTT. This gives the protein CASSLRDLSDTEAFF.

The gene calls are TRBV19 and TRBJ2-2, with 10 bases lining up with TRBD2. This CDR3 region has 19 residues. CDR1 is LNHDA, CDR2 SQIVND, per germline (reference sequence). The V and J ends lost 3 bases and 3 bases, in that order; junction bases with no gene match: 13. DNA of the CDR3: TGTGCCAGTAGTATGGTGACAGACGGCCTAGCGGGGGACACCGGGGAGCTGTTTTTT. It translates to CASSMVTDGLAGDTGELFF.

This chain links TRBV6-6 with TRBJ1-1; D gene unclear. V was pared by 0 bases and J by 0 bases, with 11 bases between. Germline values: CDR1 MNHNY, CDR2 SVGAGI (reference sequence). The CDR3 sequence is 16 residues long. The CDR3 protein is CASSYSAGPLNTEAFF. CDR3 DNA sequence: TGTGCCAGCAGTTACTCGGCAGGCCCGTTGAACACTGAAGCTTTCTTT.

The chain is built from TRBV7-9 and TRBJ2-1, with D uncertain. Trimming removed 5 bases from V and 2 bases from J, with 7 bases in between. The CDR3 is 13 amino acids. Germline CDR1 SEHNR, CDR2 FQNEAQ (reference sequence). CDR3 protein: CASSDKTYNEQFF. Here the CDR3 DNA reads TGTGCCAGCAGCGACAAGACCTACAATGAGCAGTTCTTC.

The V and J genes are TRBV7-9 and TRBJ2-5; no definite D call. The V gene lost 6 bases and the J gene lost 3 bases, with 14 bases spanning the gap. This CDR3 spans 14 amino acids. Germline V gene data show CDR1 as SEHNR and CDR2 as FQNEAQ (reference sequence). The CDR3 nucleotides are TGTGCCAGCAGGCTGGCAGGTCCCAAAGAGACCCAGTACTTC. Translating gives CASRLAGPKETQYF.

This chain joins TRBV7-9 and TRBJ1-1; possibly TRBD1 for D (5 bases). Germline lookup yields CDR1 SEHNR and CDR2 FQNEAQ (reference sequence). The CDR3 runs 12 residues. Trimming pared 5 bases from V and 5 bases from J, leaving 9 bases between. The CDR3, as DNA: TGTGCCAGCAGCGGGGGTGGGACTGAAGCTTTCTTT. This sequence encodes CASSGGGTEAFF.